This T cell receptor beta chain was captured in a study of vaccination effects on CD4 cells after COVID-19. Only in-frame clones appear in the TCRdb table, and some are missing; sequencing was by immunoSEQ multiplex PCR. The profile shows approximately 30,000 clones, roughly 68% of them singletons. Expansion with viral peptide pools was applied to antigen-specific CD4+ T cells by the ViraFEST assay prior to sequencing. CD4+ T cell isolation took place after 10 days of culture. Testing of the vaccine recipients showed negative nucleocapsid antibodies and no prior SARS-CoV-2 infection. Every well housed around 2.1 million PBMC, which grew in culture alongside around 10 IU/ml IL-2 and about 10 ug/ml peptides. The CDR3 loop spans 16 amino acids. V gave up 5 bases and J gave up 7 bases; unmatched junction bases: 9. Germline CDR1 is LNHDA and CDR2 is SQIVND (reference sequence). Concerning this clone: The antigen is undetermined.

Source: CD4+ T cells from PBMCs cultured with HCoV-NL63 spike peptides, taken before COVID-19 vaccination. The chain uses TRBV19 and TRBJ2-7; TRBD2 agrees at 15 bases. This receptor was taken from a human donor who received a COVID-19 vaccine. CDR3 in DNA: TGTGCCAGTAGTCCCGGACTAGCGGGGGGGCCGGAGGAGCAGTACTTC. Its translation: CASSPGLAGGPEEQYF.